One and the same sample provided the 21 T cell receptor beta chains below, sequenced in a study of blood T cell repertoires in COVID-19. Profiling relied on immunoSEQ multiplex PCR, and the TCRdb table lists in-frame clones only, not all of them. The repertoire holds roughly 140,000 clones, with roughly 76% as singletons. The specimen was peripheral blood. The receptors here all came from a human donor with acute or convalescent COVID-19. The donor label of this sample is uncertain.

The chain's CDR3 is CASSRLTGELFF. CDR3 sequence (DNA): TGTGCCAGCAGTAGACTAACCGGGGAGCTGTTTTTT. J is TRBJ2-2 and V is TRBV2; a possible D gene is TRBD2 (5 bases). The V gene's germline CDR1 is SNHLY and CDR2 FYNNEI. CDR3 length: 12 residues. V was cut by 5 bases and J by 5 bases, with 6 bases left in between.

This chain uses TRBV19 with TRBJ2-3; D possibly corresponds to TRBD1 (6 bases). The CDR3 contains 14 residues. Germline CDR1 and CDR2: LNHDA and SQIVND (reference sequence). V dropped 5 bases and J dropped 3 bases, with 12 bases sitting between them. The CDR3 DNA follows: TGTGCCAGTAGTGCCGGACAGACAACAGATACGCAGTATTTT. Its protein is CASSAGQTTDTQYF. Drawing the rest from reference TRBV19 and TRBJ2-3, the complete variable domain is DGGITQSPKYLFRKEGQNVTLSCEQNLNHDAMYWYRQDPGQGLRLIYYSQIVNDFQKGDIAEGYSVSREKKESFPLTVTSAQKNPTAFYLCASSAGQTTDTQYFGPGTRLTVL.

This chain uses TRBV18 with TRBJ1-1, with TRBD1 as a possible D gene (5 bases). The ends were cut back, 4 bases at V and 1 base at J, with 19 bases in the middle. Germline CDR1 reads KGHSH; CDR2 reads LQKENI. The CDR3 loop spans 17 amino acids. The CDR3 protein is CASSLTVPGTGNTEAFF. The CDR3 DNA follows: TGTGCCAGCTCACTTACCGTTCCCGGGACTGGGAACACTGAAGCTTTCTTT.

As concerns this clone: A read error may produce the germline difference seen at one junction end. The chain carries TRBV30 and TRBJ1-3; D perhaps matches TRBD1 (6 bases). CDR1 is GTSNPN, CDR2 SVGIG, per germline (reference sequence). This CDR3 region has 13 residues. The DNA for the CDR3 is TGTGCCTGGAGTGAGGGGGTTGGAGACACCATATATTTT. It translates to CAWSEGVGDTIYF. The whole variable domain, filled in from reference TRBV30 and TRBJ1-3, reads SQTIHQWPATLVQPVGSPLSLECTVEGTSNPNLYWYRQAAGRGLQLLFYSVGIGQISSEVPQNLSASRPQDRQFILSSKKLLLSDSGFYLCAWSEGVGDTIYFGEGSWLTVV.

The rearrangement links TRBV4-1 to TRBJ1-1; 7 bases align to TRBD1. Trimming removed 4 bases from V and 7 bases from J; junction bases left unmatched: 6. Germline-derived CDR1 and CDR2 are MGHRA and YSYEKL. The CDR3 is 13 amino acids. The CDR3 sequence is CASSLQGLVEAFF. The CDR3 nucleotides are TGCGCCAGCAGCCTACAGGGGCTCGTTGAAGCTTTCTTT.

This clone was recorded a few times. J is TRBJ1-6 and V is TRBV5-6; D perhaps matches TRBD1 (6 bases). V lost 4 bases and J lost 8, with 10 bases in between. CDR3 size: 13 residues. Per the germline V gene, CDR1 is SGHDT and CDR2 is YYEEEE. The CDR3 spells CASSLRQDSPLHF. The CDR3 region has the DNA TGTGCCAGCAGCCTCCGACAGGATTCACCCCTCCACTTT.

The CDR3 nucleotides read TGTGCCAGCTCACCGGACAGGGAAGTATCTGGGGCCAACGTCCTGACTTTC. It codes for CASSPDREVSGANVLTF. The chain has TRBV18 and TRBJ2-6; 8 bases agree with TRBD1. V was pared by 3 bases and J by 1 base, with 5 bases of the junction left unmatched. CDR1 and CDR2 from the germline V gene are KGHSH and LQKENI. The CDR3 has 17 residues.

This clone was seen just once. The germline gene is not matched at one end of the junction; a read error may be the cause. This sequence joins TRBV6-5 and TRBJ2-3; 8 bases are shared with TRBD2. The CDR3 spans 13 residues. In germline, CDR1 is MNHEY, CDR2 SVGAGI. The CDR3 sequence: CASSPQGAGVWDF. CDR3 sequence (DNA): TGTGCCAGCAGTCCCCAGGGAGCGGGGGTCTGGGATTTT.

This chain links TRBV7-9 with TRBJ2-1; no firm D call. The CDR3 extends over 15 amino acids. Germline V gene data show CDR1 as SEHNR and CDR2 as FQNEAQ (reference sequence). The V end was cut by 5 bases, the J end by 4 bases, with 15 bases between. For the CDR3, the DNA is TGTGCCAGCAGCCCTATAAAAGACTGGTACAATGAGCAGTTCTTC. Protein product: CASSPIKDWYNEQFF.

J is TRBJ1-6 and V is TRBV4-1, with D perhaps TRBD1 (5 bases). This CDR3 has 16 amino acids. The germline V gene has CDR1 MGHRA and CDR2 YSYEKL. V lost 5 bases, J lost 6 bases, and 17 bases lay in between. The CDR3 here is CASSWGGGRTNSPLHF. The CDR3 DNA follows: TGCGCCAGCAGCTGGGGGGGTGGACGGACTAATTCACCCCTCCACTTT.

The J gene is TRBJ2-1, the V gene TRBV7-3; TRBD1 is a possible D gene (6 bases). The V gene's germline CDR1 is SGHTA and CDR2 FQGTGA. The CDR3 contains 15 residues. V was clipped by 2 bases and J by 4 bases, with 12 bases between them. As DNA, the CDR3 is TGTGCCAGCAGCTTAGAACAGGGCCCTTACAATGAGCAGTTCTTC. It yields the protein CASSLEQGPYNEQFF.

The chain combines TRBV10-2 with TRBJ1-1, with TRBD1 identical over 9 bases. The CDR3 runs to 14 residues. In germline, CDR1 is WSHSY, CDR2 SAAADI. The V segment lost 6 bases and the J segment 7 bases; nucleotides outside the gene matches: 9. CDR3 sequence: CASRGPGQGFEAFF. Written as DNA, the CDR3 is TGCGCCAGCAGGGGTCCGGGACAGGGTTTTGAAGCTTTCTTT.

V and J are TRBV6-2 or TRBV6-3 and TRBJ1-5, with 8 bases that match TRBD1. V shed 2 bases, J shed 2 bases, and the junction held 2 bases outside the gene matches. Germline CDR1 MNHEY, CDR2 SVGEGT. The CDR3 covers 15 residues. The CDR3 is CASSYRGQGNQPQHF. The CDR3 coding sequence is TGTGCCAGCAGTTACAGGGGACAGGGCAATCAGCCCCAGCATTTT.

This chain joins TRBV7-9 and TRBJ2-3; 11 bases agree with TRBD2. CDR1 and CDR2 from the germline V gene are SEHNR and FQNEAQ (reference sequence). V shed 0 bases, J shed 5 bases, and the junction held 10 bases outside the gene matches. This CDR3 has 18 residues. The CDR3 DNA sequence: TGTGCCAGCAGCTTAGCGCGGGTAGCGGGGGGGCGAGGAGATACGCAGTATTTT. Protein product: CASSLARVAGGRGDTQYF. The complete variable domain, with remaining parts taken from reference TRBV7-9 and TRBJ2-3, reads DTGVSQNPRHKITKRGQNVTFRCDPISEHNRLYWYRQTLGQGPEFLTYFQNEAQLEKSRLLSDRFSAERPKGSFSTLEIQRTEQGDSAMYLCASSLARVAGGRGDTQYFGPGTRLTVL.

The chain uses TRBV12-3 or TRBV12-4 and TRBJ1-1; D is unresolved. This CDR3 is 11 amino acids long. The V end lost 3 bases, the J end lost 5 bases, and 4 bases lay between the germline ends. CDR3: CASSLRTEAFF. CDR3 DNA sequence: TGTGCCAGCAGTTTGAGAACTGAAGCTTTCTTT.

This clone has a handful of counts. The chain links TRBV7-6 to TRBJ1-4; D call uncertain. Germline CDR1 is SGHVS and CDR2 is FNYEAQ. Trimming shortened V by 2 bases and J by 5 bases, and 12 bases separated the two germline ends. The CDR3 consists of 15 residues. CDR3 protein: CASSLSTQRNEKLFF. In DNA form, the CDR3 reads TGTGCCAGCAGCTTAAGTACCCAGCGGAATGAAAAACTGTTTTTT.

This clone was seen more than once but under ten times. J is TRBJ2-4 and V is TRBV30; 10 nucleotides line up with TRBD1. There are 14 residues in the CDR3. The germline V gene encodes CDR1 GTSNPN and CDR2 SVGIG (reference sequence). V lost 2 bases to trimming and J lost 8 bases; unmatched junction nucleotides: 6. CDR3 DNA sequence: TGTGCCTGGAGTACCCGGACAGGGGGGGACATTCAGTACTTC. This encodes CAWSTRTGGDIQYF.

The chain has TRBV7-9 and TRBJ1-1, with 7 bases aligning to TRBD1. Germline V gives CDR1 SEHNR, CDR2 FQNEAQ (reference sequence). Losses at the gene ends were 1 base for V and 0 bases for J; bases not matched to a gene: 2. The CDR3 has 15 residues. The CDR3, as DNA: TGTGCCAGCAGCTTAGGGGGACAGCTGAACACTGAAGCTTTCTTT. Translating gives CASSLGGQLNTEAFF. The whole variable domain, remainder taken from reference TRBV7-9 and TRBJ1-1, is DTGVSQNPRHKITKRGQNVTFRCDPISEHNRLYWYRQTLGQGPEFLTYFQNEAQLEKSRLLSDRFSAERPKGSFSTLEIQRTEQGDSAMYLCASSLGGQLNTEAFFGQGTRLTVV.

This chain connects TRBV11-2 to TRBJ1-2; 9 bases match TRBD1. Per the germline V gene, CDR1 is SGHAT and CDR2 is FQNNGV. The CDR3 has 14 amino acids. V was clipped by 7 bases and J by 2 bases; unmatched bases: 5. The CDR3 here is CASTTGTGNYGYTF. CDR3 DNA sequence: TGTGCCAGCACCACCGGGACAGGGAACTATGGCTACACCTTC.

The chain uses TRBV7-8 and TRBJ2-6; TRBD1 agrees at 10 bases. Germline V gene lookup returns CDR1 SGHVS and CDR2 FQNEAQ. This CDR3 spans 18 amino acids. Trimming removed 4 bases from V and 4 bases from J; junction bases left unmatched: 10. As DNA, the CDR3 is TGTGCCAGCAGCTCCCTGGGACAGGGGAGAACAGGGGCCAACGTCCTGACTTTC. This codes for CASSSLGQGRTGANVLTF. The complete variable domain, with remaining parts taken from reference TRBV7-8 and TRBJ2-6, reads GAGVSQSPRYKVAKRGQDVALRCDPISGHVSLFWYQQALGQGPEFLTYFQNEAQLDKSGLPSDRFFAERPEGSVSTLKIQRTQQEDSAVYLCASSSLGQGRTGANVLTFGAGSRLTVL.

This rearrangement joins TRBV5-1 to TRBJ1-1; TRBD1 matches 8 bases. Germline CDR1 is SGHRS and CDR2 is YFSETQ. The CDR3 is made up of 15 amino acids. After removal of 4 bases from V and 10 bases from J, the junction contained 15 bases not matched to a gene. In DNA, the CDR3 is TGCGCCAGCAGCCCCGGACAGGGAGGATGGGTTGGAGCTTTCTTT. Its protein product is CASSPGQGGWVGAFF.